Each of the 26 T cell receptor beta chains below was sequenced from the same sample in a study of shared clonotypes between healthy human individuals. Sequenced by immunoSEQ multiplex PCR; TCRdb stores in-frame clones only, minus some. The sample shows approximately 980,000 clones, approximately 80% of them seen only once. The sequencing input was memory CD4+ T cells sorted from blood. As for subset: CD45RA-negative fraction. These receptors were obtained from a man aged 18 to 30 in good health.

The chain joins TRBV4-1 to TRBJ1-4; D is unresolved. The germline V gene encodes CDR1 MGHRA and CDR2 YSYEKL. The germline V and J ends were trimmed by 4 bases and 7 bases, with 22 bases remaining between them. CDR3 size: 17 residues. The CDR3 nucleotides are TGCGCCAGCAGCCTAGAAGTGGAGCGTGGGAACGGTGAAAAACTGTTTTTT. This translates into CASSLEVERGNGEKLFF.

There are a few counts of this clone. Within the sample, other DNA sequences also encode this same CDR3. The chain joins TRBV5-4 to TRBJ1-2; D is perhaps TRBD1 (5 bases). Trimming cost V 1 base and J 5 bases, with 12 bases left between them. Germline V CDR1 and CDR2: SGHNT, YYREEE (reference sequence). This CDR3 has 14 residues. CDR3 nucleotide sequence: TGTGCCAGCAGCTTGCAGGGTGCGGGATATGGCTACACCTTC. It translates to CASSLQGAGYGYTF.

Concerning this clone itself: Within the sample, other DNA sequences also encode this same CDR3. V is TRBV7-9 and J is TRBJ2-7; D ambiguous. CDR3 length equals 14 residues. Germline values: CDR1 SEHNR, CDR2 FQNEAQ (reference sequence). V was shortened by 5 bases and J by 0 bases, with 11 bases between the two germline ends. This CDR3 is CASSPPGSSYEQYF. The CDR3, as DNA: TGTGCCAGCAGCCCACCTGGAAGCTCCTACGAGCAGTACTTC. Variable domain in full (rest from reference TRBV7-9 and TRBJ2-7): DTGVSQNPRHKITKRGQNVTFRCDPISEHNRLYWYRQTLGQGPEFLTYFQNEAQLEKSRLLSDRFSAERPKGSFSTLEIQRTEQGDSAMYLCASSPPGSSYEQYFGPGTRLTVT.

The chain links TRBV23-1 to TRBJ2-7; D unclear. TRBV23-1 is annotated as an ORF whose role is uncertain. Trimming stripped 2 bases from V and 1 base from J, with 12 bases between. The CDR3 totals 15 residues. The CDR3 DNA sequence: TGCGCCAGCAGTCAAAAATCTCGCATTTCCTACGAGCAGTACTTC. This sequence encodes CASSQKSRISYEQYF.

V and J are TRBV2 and TRBJ1-4; TRBD1 agrees at 10 bases. V was clipped by 6 bases and J by 7 bases; unmatched bases: 5. The CDR3 covers 14 residues. Germline assignment: CDR1 SNHLY and CDR2 FYNNEI. The CDR3 DNA is TGTGCCAGCAGAGGACAGGGGGGGGTTGAAAAACTGTTTTTT. It encodes CASRGQGGVEKLFF. Variable domain in full (rest from reference TRBV2 and TRBJ1-4): EPEVTQTPSHQVTQMGQEVILRCVPISNHLYFYWYRQILGQKVEFLVSFYNNEISEKSEIFDDQFSVERPDGSNFTLKIRSTKLEDSAMYFCASRGQGGVEKLFFGSGTQLSVL.

V and J are TRBV7-9 and TRBJ1-2; TRBD1 might be the D (6 bases). CDR1 and CDR2 from the germline V gene are SEHNR and FQNEAQ (reference sequence). This CDR3 contains 12 residues. Trimming shortened V by 4 bases and J by 5 bases, and 8 bases separated the two germline ends. CDR3 region: CASSYRAYGYTF. As DNA, the CDR3 is TGTGCCAGCAGCTACAGGGCTTATGGCTACACCTTC.

The chain recombines TRBV27 with TRBJ2-1; D not resolved. Germline CDR1 reads MNHEY; CDR2 reads SMNVEV (reference sequence). The CDR3 consists of 15 residues. Trimming pared 3 bases from V and 5 bases from J, leaving 14 bases between. As DNA, the CDR3 is TGTGCCAGCAGTTTTCGGTTCCGTATGGACAATGAGCAGTTCTTC. It yields the protein CASSFRFRMDNEQFF.

The rearrangement links TRBV25-1 to TRBJ2-3, with 9 bases aligning to TRBD1. This CDR3 spans 16 amino acids. CDR1 MGHDK and CDR2 SYGVNS come from the germline V gene. V was clipped by 4 bases and J by 4 bases; unmatched bases: 9. The CDR3 protein is CASSAWDRAPADTQYF. Written as DNA, the CDR3 is TGTGCCAGCAGTGCCTGGGACAGGGCTCCCGCAGATACGCAGTATTTT.

This clone was recorded once. Other DNA sequences in this specimen translate into the identical CDR3. The chain combines TRBV9 with TRBJ2-6; TRBD1 matches at 7 bases. Germline V CDR1 and CDR2: SGDLS, YYNGEE. V lost 3 bases and J lost 2; bases outside the gene matches: 2. The CDR3 covers 15 residues. The CDR3 DNA reads as TGTGCCAGCAGCGCCGGGACAGCTGGGGCCAACGTCCTGACTTTC. Its protein is CASSAGTAGANVLTF.

This chain connects TRBV7-8 to TRBJ2-5; the D is unclear. Germline CDR1 and CDR2: SGHVS and FQNEAQ. The ends were cut back, 1 base at V and 2 bases at J, with 11 bases in the middle. The CDR3 is made up of 15 amino acids. CDR3 sequence: CASSLVQRRQETQYF. CDR3 in DNA: TGTGCCAGCAGCTTAGTTCAGCGACGACAAGAGACCCAGTACTTC. The full variable domain, its missing parts supplied by reference TRBV7-8 and TRBJ2-5, is GAGVSQSPRYKVAKRGQDVALRCDPISGHVSLFWYQQALGQGPEFLTYFQNEAQLDKSGLPSDRFFAERPEGSVSTLKIQRTQQEDSAVYLCASSLVQRRQETQYFGPGTRLLVL.

J is TRBJ2-7 and V is TRBV19; D is perhaps TRBD1 (5 bases). Per the germline V gene, CDR1 is LNHDA and CDR2 is SQIVND (reference sequence). The CDR3 runs 14 residues. With 10 bases removed from V and 0 bases from J, the gap between germline ends came to 16 bases. CDR3 in amino acids: CATSDSSSSYEQYF. For the CDR3, the DNA is TGTGCCACCTCCGACAGTTCCAGCTCCTACGAGCAGTACTTC. Drawing the rest from reference TRBV19 and TRBJ2-7, the complete variable domain is DGGITQSPKYLFRKEGQNVTLSCEQNLNHDAMYWYRQDPGQGLRLIYYSQIVNDFQKGDIAEGYSVSREKKESFPLTVTSAQKNPTAFYLCATSDSSSSYEQYFGPGTRLTVT.

Details on this clone: The same CDR3 also results from other DNA sequences found in this sample. The chain combines TRBV19 with TRBJ2-7; TRBD1 is a possible D gene (6 bases). V was pared by 0 bases and J by 5 bases, with 8 bases between. Germline V gives CDR1 LNHDA, CDR2 SQIVND (reference sequence). CDR3 length equals 13 residues. CDR3 residues: CASSIDRGHEQYF. CDR3 nucleotides: TGTGCCAGTAGTATAGACAGGGGTCACGAGCAGTACTTC.

A note on this clone: The sample contains more than one DNA sequence encoding this CDR3. This chain joins TRBV4-2 and TRBJ2-5; 12 bases map to TRBD2. Germline V CDR1 and CDR2: LGHNA, YNFKEQ. J gave up 5 bases and V 1 base, and 5 bases lay outside the gene matches. This CDR3 has 16 amino acids. This chain's CDR3 is CASSQGTSGGYETQYF. As DNA, the CDR3 is TGTGCCAGCAGCCAAGGAACTAGCGGGGGGTACGAGACCCAGTACTTC.

This sequence joins TRBV5-1 and TRBJ2-7; 11 bases line up with TRBD1. Germline CDR1 SGHRS, CDR2 YFSETQ. The CDR3 spans 15 residues. The V gene end was trimmed by 4 bases and the J gene end by 3 bases; junction bases not matched to a gene: 6. CDR3 nucleotide sequence: TGCGCCAGCAGCCCAGGGACAGGGGGGAACTACGAGCAGTACTTC. It translates to CASSPGTGGNYEQYF.

This clone is a singleton in its sample. The rearrangement uses TRBV25-1 and TRBJ2-7; D is unclear. The germline V and J ends were trimmed by 4 bases and 3 bases, with 7 bases remaining between them. Looked up from germline, CDR1 is MGHDK and CDR2 is SYGVNS. The CDR3 covers 12 residues. CDR3 region: CASSVSSYEQYF. The DNA for the CDR3 is TGTGCCAGCAGTGTGTCCAGCTACGAGCAGTACTTC.

As DNA, the CDR3 is TGCGCCAGCAGCAGCGGACAGGGTGGGAGCAATCAGCCCCAGCATTTT. As protein: CASSSGQGGSNQPQHF. The chain couples TRBV4-1 to TRBJ1-5, with 8 bases matching TRBD1. Trimming removed 5 bases from V and 1 base from J; junction bases left unmatched: 7. CDR1 is MGHRA, CDR2 YSYEKL, per germline. The CDR3 length is 16 residues.

The chain recombines TRBV12-5 with TRBJ1-3; D possibly corresponds to TRBD1 (5 bases). The germline V gene has CDR1 LGHNT and CDR2 FRNRAP. The ends were cut back, 0 bases at V and 8 bases at J, with 14 bases in the middle. The length of the CDR3 is 15 residues. The CDR3 DNA reads TGTGCTAGTGGTTTGGTACTCGGGGGACCGTACACCATATATTTT. This codes for CASGLVLGGPYTIYF.

The chain couples TRBV5-6 to TRBJ2-3, with 9 bases aligning to TRBD2. With V trimmed by 0 bases and J by 2 bases, 10 bases remained unmatched. The CDR3 length is 18 residues. Germline CDR1 reads SGHDT; CDR2 reads YYEEEE. The CDR3 loop reads CASSLASLAGTFTDTQYF. As DNA, the CDR3 is TGTGCCAGCAGCTTGGCCAGTCTAGCGGGGACCTTCACAGATACGCAGTATTTT.

V and J are TRBV5-1 and TRBJ1-1; D ambiguous. Trimming left V 2 bases short and J 5 bases short, with 22 bases between. This CDR3 has 17 residues. The germline CDR1 and CDR2 sequences are SGHRS and YFSETQ. The CDR3 DNA is TGCGCCAGCAGCTTCGACCCCAACGGGCGGGGAGAGACTGAAGCTTTCTTT. It encodes CASSFDPNGRGETEAFF.

Details on this clone: Distinct nucleotide sequences in the sample also encode this CDR3. The chain employs TRBV5-1 and TRBJ2-1; D is uncertain. Trimming stripped 2 bases from V and 8 bases from J, with 8 bases between. CDR1 is SGHRS, CDR2 YFSETQ, per germline. The CDR3 runs 12 residues. CDR3 sequence: CASSFAGDEQFF. CDR3 DNA: TGCGCCAGCAGCTTCGCTGGCGATGAGCAGTTCTTC.

This clone occurred a few times. The rearrangement uses TRBV30 and TRBJ2-6; possibly TRBD1 or TRBD2 for D (5 bases each). V dropped 4 bases and J dropped 3 bases, with 7 bases sitting between them. Germline V CDR1 and CDR2: GTSNPN, SVGIG (reference sequence). CDR3 size: 13 residues. CDR3: CAWNGGGANVLTF. For the CDR3, the DNA is TGTGCCTGGAATGGGGGTGGGGCCAACGTCCTGACTTTC. Full variable domain (remainder filled in from reference TRBV30 and TRBJ2-6): SQTIHQWPATLVQPVGSPLSLECTVEGTSNPNLYWYRQAAGRGLQLLFYSVGIGQISSEVPQNLSASRPQDRQFILSSKKLLLSDSGFYLCAWNGGGANVLTFGAGSRLTVL.

This chain links TRBV2 with TRBJ2-3; a possible D gene is TRBD2 (5 bases). CDR1 is SNHLY and CDR2 is FYNNEI in the germline V gene. With 5 bases removed from V and 5 bases from J, the gap between germline ends came to 14 bases. CDR3 length equals 14 residues. CDR3 DNA: TGTGCCAGCAGTCGCACGCCGGCGGGAGATACGCAGTATTTT. Protein product: CASSRTPAGDTQYF.

The chain couples TRBV4-1 to TRBJ2-3; TRBD2 matches at 10 bases. This CDR3 is 16 amino acids long. After removal of 2 bases from V and 1 base from J, the junction contained 3 bases not matched to a gene. The germline V gene encodes CDR1 MGHRA and CDR2 YSYEKL. CDR3 nucleotides: TGCGCCAGCAGCCAAACCCTAGCGGGGGGCACAGATACGCAGTATTTT. Its translation: CASSQTLAGGTDTQYF.

The chain has TRBV28 and TRBJ1-1, with TRBD1 matching over 7 bases. Germline lookup yields CDR1 MDHEN and CDR2 SYDVKM. The junction had 9 bases not matched to a gene; V was cut back by 5 bases and J by 6 bases. This CDR3 is built from 14 residues. CDR3 coding DNA: TGTGCCAGCAGTGCACAGGGGAAGTCTGCTGAAGCTTTCTTT. This sequence encodes CASSAQGKSAEAFF.

This clone appeared once. V is TRBV18 and J is TRBJ1-1; a possible D gene is TRBD1 (5 bases). Per germline, CDR1 KGHSH and CDR2 LQKENI. There are 15 residues in the CDR3. V was trimmed by 0 bases and J by 1 base, leaving 9 bases between them. CDR3 coding DNA: TGTGCCAGCTCACCACCTCAGGGTGGGAACACTGAAGCTTTCTTT. It specifies CASSPPQGGNTEAFF.

This chain connects TRBV19 to TRBJ1-4; 8 nucleotides line up with TRBD1. Looked up from germline, CDR1 is LNHDA and CDR2 is SQIVND (reference sequence). Trimming cost V 4 bases and J 5 bases; bases outside gene matches: 9. The length of the CDR3 is 16 residues. CDR3 sequence: CASSTGDRTGNEKLFF. For the CDR3, the DNA is TGTGCCAGTAGTACTGGGGACAGGACGGGAAATGAAAAACTGTTTTTT.